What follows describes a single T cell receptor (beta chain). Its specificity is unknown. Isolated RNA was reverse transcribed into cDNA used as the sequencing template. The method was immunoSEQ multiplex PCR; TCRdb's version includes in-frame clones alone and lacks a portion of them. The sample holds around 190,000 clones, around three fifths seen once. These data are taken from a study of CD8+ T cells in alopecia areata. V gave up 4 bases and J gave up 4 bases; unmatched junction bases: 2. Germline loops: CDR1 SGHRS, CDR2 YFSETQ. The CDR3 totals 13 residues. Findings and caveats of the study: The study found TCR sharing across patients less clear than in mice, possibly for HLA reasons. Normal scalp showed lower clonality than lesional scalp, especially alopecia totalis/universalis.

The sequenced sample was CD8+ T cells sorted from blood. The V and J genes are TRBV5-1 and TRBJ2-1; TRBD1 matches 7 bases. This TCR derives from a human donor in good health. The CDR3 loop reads CASSETGYNEQFF. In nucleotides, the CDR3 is TGCGCCAGCAGCGAGACAGGGTACAATGAGCAGTTCTTC.